This paragraph covers one TCR beta chain sequence. The antigen remains unidentified. The sample is drawn from a study of monozygotic twins with inflammatory bowel disease. Study observations and caveats: The study found lower TCRbeta diversity (inverse Simpson) in IBD patients than in healthy co-twins. A distinction between different T cell subtypes was not possible. Reduced clonotype sharing with other individuals was observed in IBD patients relative to healthy twins, especially with disease activity.

The team made cDNA by running eight separate reactions for each sample. Reanalyzing the 5' RACE reads, TCRdb keeps one entry per CDR3 protein, without DNA. The sample has just over 300,000 distinct CDR3 sequences, and its top ten clones hold 5.5% to 6.5%. The sequencing sample was made of blood. This TCR derives from a human donor with ulcerative colitis or Crohn's disease, or a healthy co-twin of an affected twin (not recorded which).

CDR3 residues: CASSRTASGGINANTGELFF. The chain is built from TRBV12-3 or TRBV12-4 and TRBJ2-2; the TCRdb call, TRBD2, lacks DNA for checking. CDR3 size: 20 residues.